This TCR beta chain was recovered during a study of identical twins. Study outcomes and limitations: The analysis was cross-sectional rather than longitudinal within donors. Reduced insertions were recorded for abundant cord blood beta clonotypes, with no such pattern in memory repertoires.

MiXCR, applied by TCRdb to the 5' RACE reads, yields one record per CDR3 protein. The sample includes 1.5 million to 2 million distinct CDR3 sequences, 32% of them seen just once. This CDR3 comprises 20 residues. Germline V lookup: CDR1 MNHEY, CDR2 SMNVEV (reference sequence). With V trimmed by 3 bases and J by 6 bases, 22 bases remained unmatched. Worth noting for this clonotype: What it binds is not known.

Sequencing used cord blood. This TCR was sampled from a newborn girl in good health. V usage is TRBV27 and J usage is TRBJ2-1; 8 bases agree with TRBD1. CDR3 nucleotide sequence: TGTGCCAGCAGTTTCCCGGACAGGGCAACTGGACTGTTAAATGGCAATGAGCAGTTCTTC. Encoded protein: CASSFPDRATGLLNGNEQFF.